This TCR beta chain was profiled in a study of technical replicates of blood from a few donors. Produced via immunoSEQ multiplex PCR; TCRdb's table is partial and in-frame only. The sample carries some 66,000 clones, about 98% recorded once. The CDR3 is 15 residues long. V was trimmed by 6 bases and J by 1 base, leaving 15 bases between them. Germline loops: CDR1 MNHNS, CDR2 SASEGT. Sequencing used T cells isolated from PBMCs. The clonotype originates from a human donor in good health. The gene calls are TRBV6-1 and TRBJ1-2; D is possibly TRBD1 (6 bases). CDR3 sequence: CASREWTADNYGYTF. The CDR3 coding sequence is TGTGCCAGCAGGGAATGGACAGCGGATAACTATGGCTACACCTTC.